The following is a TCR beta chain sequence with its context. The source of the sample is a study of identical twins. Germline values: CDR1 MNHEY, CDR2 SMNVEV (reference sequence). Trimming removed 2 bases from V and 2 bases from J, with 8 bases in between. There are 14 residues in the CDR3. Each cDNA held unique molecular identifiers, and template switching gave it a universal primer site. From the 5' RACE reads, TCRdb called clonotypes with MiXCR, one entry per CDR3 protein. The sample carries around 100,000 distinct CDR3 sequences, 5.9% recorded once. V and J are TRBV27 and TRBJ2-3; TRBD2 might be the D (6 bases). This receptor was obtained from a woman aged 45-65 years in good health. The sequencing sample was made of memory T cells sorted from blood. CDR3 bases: TGTGCCAGCAGTTTACGGGAGAACACAGATACGCAGTATTTT. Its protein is CASSLRENTDTQYF.